This T cell receptor beta chain appears in the sequencing data of a study of blood T cell repertoires in COVID-19. The wider study: The United States, Italy and Spain provided the acute and convalescent COVID-19 samples.

Assay used: immunoSEQ multiplex PCR; TCRdb lists only in-frame clones, some missing. The data contain 250,000 or so clones, around nine tenths of them singletons. The TCR originated in a man younger than 40 with active or convalescent COVID-19. The sequencing sample was made of peripheral blood.

The CDR3 region is CASKPSSSTYNEQFF. CDR3 nucleotide sequence: TGCGCCAGCAAGCCAAGCTCTTCCACCTACAATGAGCAGTTCTTC. V gene TRBV5-1 combines with J gene TRBJ2-1; D is undetermined. The V gene lost 6 bases and the J gene lost 2 bases, with 15 bases spanning the gap. Germline loops: CDR1 SGHRS, CDR2 YFSETQ. The CDR3 is 15 amino acids.